The 21 T cell receptor beta chains below were found in one sample sequenced in a study of T cell changes during pregnancy in multiple sclerosis. Here immunoSEQ multiplex PCR was the method, and the copy in TCRdb shows in-frame clones only, minus some. The sample includes 57,000 or so clones, approximately 90% of them seen just once. The sample here was peripheral blood, taken after pregnancy. These receptors all come from a female donor in good health, enrolled as a control in a pregnancy study.

The chain combines TRBV5-6 with TRBJ1-3; TRBD1 is a possible D gene (6 bases). The V end was cut by 4 bases, the J end by 0 bases, with 17 bases between. Germline V gives CDR1 SGHDT, CDR2 YYEEEE. The CDR3 has 17 residues. The CDR3 region has the DNA TGTGCCAGCAGCCCAACAGGGTCCTCGTTCTCTGGAAACACCATATATTTT. Residues: CASSPTGSSFSGNTIYF.

CDR3 region: CASSSLRQGGGYGYTF. The CDR3 DNA reads TGTGCCAGCAGCTCGCTGCGACAGGGTGGCGGCTATGGCTACACCTTC. This chain connects TRBV5-6 to TRBJ1-2; 7 nucleotides match TRBD1. With V trimmed by 3 bases and J by 4 bases, 12 bases remained unmatched. Germline V CDR1 and CDR2: SGHDT, YYEEEE. This CDR3 region has 16 residues.

The V and J genes are TRBV18 and TRBJ2-1; TRBD2 aligns across 12 bases. Trimming removed 5 bases from V and 5 bases from J; junction bases left unmatched: 10. Looked up from germline, CDR1 is KGHSH and CDR2 is LQKENI. The length of the CDR3 is 17 residues. CDR3 protein: CASSSSYGLAGNNEQFF. DNA of the CDR3: TGTGCCAGCTCATCATCTTACGGACTAGCGGGGAACAATGAGCAGTTCTTC.

Here the CDR3 reads CASSATSGGAVEQYF. The CDR3, as DNA: TGTGCCAGCAGTGCTACTAGCGGGGGGGCCGTGGAGCAGTACTTC. The V call is TRBV6-1, the J call TRBJ2-7; 13 bases fit TRBD2. This CDR3 has 15 amino acids. Germline CDR1 is MNHNS and CDR2 is SASEGT. V trimming: 4 bases; J trimming: 7 bases; junction bases outside the gene matches: 7.

V and J are TRBV10-3 and TRBJ1-1; D possibly corresponds to TRBD1 (6 bases). The CDR3 length is 16 residues. Trimming took 11 bases from V and 0 from J, leaving 22 bases between them. Germline loops: CDR1 ENHRY, CDR2 SYGVKD. The CDR3 sequence is CASQEPGQNMNTEAFF. The CDR3 DNA sequence: TGTGCCTCTCAGGAACCCGGACAGAACATGAACACTGAAGCTTTCTTT.

J is TRBJ2-3 and V is TRBV5-1; TRBD2 agrees at 7 bases. The CDR3 consists of 14 residues. From germline, CDR1 is SGHRS and CDR2 YFSETQ. V was pared by 4 bases and J by 2 bases, with 4 bases of the junction left unmatched. The CDR3 nucleotides read TGCGCCAGCAGCCAAGCGGGGTTCACAGATACGCAGTATTTT. Residues: CASSQAGFTDTQYF.

The chain has TRBV7-9 and TRBJ1-2, with D possibly being TRBD1 (6 bases). Germline V gene sequence: CDR1 SEHNR, CDR2 FQNEAQ (reference sequence). The CDR3 length is 16 residues. Trimming stripped 5 bases from V and 2 bases from J, with 18 bases between. DNA of the CDR3: TGTGCCAGCAGCCCCGACAGGATCCCTTCCAACTATGGCTACACCTTC. Protein product: CASSPDRIPSNYGYTF.

This sequence joins TRBV9 and TRBJ1-3; the match to TRBD1 covers 8 bases. Germline trimming cut 4 bases from V and 5 bases from J; bases unmatched to any gene: 5. Germline-derived CDR1 and CDR2 are SGDLS and YYNGEE. This CDR3 is built from 14 residues. CDR3 sequence reads: CASSTGQGRNTIYF. For the CDR3, the DNA is TGTGCCAGCAGCACAGGACAGGGTAGAAACACCATATATTTT.

The V and J genes are TRBV5-1 and TRBJ2-7; TRBD2 is a possible D gene (6 bases). With 5 bases removed from V and 3 bases from J, the gap between germline ends came to 30 bases. Germline loops: CDR1 SGHRS, CDR2 YFSETQ. There are 19 residues in the CDR3. The chain's CDR3 is CASSLRPPGVSQNNYEQYF. The CDR3 nucleotides are TGCGCCAGCAGTTTGCGACCCCCGGGGGTGTCGCAAAACAACTACGAGCAGTACTTC.

The V call is TRBV4-3, the J call TRBJ2-1; 14 nucleotides agree with TRBD2. The V and J ends lost 6 bases and 10 bases, in that order; junction bases with no gene match: 8. This CDR3 region has 15 residues. Germline V lookup: CDR1 LGHNA, CDR2 YSLEER. This CDR3 reads CASSLTSGRGQEQFF. The CDR3 bases are TGCGCCAGCAGTCTGACTAGCGGGAGGGGTCAAGAGCAGTTCTTC.

This sequence joins TRBV2 and TRBJ1-2; D unclear. In germline, CDR1 is SNHLY, CDR2 FYNNEI. Trimming cost V 3 bases and J 4 bases, with 12 bases left between them. CDR3 length: 14 residues. CDR3 sequence (DNA): TGTGCCAGCAGTGAGTTAAACAGCATCTATGGCTACACCTTC. This codes for CASSELNSIYGYTF.

This chain uses TRBV11-3 with TRBJ1-2, with D unclear. The length of the CDR3 is 13 residues. CDR1 and CDR2 from the germline V gene are SGHNT and YENEEA. Between the trimmed V and J ends, which lost 3 bases and 5 bases, there was a span of 10 bases. In DNA form, the CDR3 reads TGTGCCAGCAGCTTTGGCAGCGAGTATGGCTACACCTTC. Amino acids: CASSFGSEYGYTF.

V and J are TRBV4-1 and TRBJ1-2, with unresolved D. Germline V gene data show CDR1 as MGHRA and CDR2 as YSYEKL. The CDR3 loop spans 15 amino acids. V was clipped by 0 bases and J by 2 bases, with 10 bases between them. The CDR3 DNA reads TGCGCCAGCAGCCAAGATCGCGGAGGGAACTATGGCTACACCTTC. Translation: CASSQDRGGNYGYTF.

The chain combines TRBV28 with TRBJ2-5, with 7 bases aligning to TRBD1. Trimming took 6 bases from V and 2 from J; bases not matched to a gene: 9. This CDR3 is built from 15 residues. From germline, CDR1 is MDHEN and CDR2 SYDVKM. This chain's CDR3 is CASRPDHRGQETQYF. The DNA of the CDR3 is TGTGCCAGCAGGCCCGACCACAGGGGACAAGAGACCCAGTACTTC. The whole variable domain, remainder taken from reference TRBV28 and TRBJ2-5, is DVKVTQSSRYLVKRTGEKVFLECVQDMDHENMFWYRQDPGLGLRLIYFSYDVKMKEKGDIPEGYSVSREKKERFSLILESASTNQTSMYLCASRPDHRGQETQYFGPGTRLLVL.

The chain combines TRBV7-3 with TRBJ1-1; maybe TRBD1 (6 bases). The CDR3 sequence is 14 residues long. Trimming shortened V by 0 bases and J by 8 bases, and 13 bases separated the two germline ends. CDR1 is SGHTA and CDR2 is FQGTGA in the germline V gene. The DNA of the CDR3 is TGTGCCAGCAGCTTAACGTTGGGGGCAACCGAAGCTTTCTTT. Translating gives CASSLTLGATEAFF.

This chain joins TRBV7-3 and TRBJ2-5; D might be TRBD1 (6 bases). The ends were cut back, 4 bases at V and 1 base at J, with 13 bases in the middle. The CDR3 has 15 amino acids. The germline CDR1 and CDR2 sequences are SGHTA and FQGTGA. The CDR3: CASSSRGLLQETQYF. CDR3 coding DNA: TGTGCCAGCAGCTCCAGGGGCCTGCTCCAAGAGACCCAGTACTTC.

The rearrangement uses TRBV9 and TRBJ1-3, with D possibly matching TRBD1 (5 bases). Germline CDR1 reads SGDLS; CDR2 reads YYNGEE. V dropped 2 bases and J dropped 6 bases, with 15 bases sitting between them. The CDR3 spans 15 residues. CDR3 protein: CASSVSTDNLNTIYF. CDR3 bases: TGTGCCAGCAGCGTTTCGACAGATAACTTAAACACCATATATTTT.

This chain connects TRBV6-6 to TRBJ2-7, with D maybe TRBD1 (6 bases). From germline, CDR1 is MNHNY and CDR2 SVGAGI (reference sequence). V dropped 2 bases and J dropped 3 bases, with 8 bases sitting between them. The CDR3 spans 13 residues. For the CDR3, the DNA is TGTGCCAGCAGTTACGACAGGATCTACGAGCAGTACTTC. Translation: CASSYDRIYEQYF.

CDR3 amino acids: CASSPPGGTYEQYF. CDR3 in DNA: TGTGCCAGCAGCCCGCCAGGGGGGACTTACGAGCAGTACTTC. The J gene is TRBJ2-7, the V gene TRBV7-8; D might be TRBD1 (7 bases). Germline V gives CDR1 SGHVS, CDR2 FQNEAQ. Trimming removed 5 bases from V and 4 bases from J, with 15 bases in between. The CDR3 sequence is 14 residues long.

The rearrangement uses TRBV4-3 and TRBJ1-2; 8 bases fit TRBD1. There are 15 residues in the CDR3. V lost 4 bases and J lost 4; bases outside the gene matches: 8. CDR1 LGHNA and CDR2 YSLEER come from the germline V gene. CDR3 sequence reads: CASSPEGTGIYGYTF. The DNA for the CDR3 is TGCGCCAGCAGCCCCGAAGGGACAGGCATCTATGGCTACACCTTC.

The chain employs TRBV7-9 and TRBJ2-7; 9 bases match TRBD2. The CDR3 runs 15 residues. The germline V gene has CDR1 SEHNR and CDR2 FQNEAQ (reference sequence). J was trimmed by 5 bases and V by 5 bases; bases with no gene match: 10. The CDR3 loop reads CASSVSGTSRHEQYF. The CDR3 DNA reads as TGTGCCAGCAGCGTTTCCGGGACTAGCCGCCACGAGCAGTACTTC.